This T cell receptor (beta chain) comes out of a study of blood T cell repertoires in COVID-19. Across the whole study: From the United States, Italy and Spain came samples of acute and convalescent COVID-19. Nucleic acid was either cDNA or gDNA, and it came from T cells, B-cell-depleted T cells, or PBMCs.

On this clone itself: This sample also contains other DNA sequences that code for the same CDR3.

Recruited during active infection, patients (from Seattle) were subsequently followed longitudinally. As originally analysed: Amplification of reference gene primers was used by the study to estimate nucleated cell counts. Produced via immunoSEQ multiplex PCR; TCRdb's table is partial and in-frame only. V and J calls and clone size follow that table, whereas D and trimming were derived from the DNA. The table lists 350,000 to 400,000 clones, 75% to 90% of them singletons, with roughly 7.2% in the top ten. This CDR3 is built from 15 residues. Trimming pared 0 bases from V and 1 base from J, leaving 9 bases between. CDR1 is SGDLS, CDR2 YYNGEE, per germline.

The chain uses TRBV9 and TRBJ2-3, with a possible D match to TRBD2 (5 bases). Sequenced input: peripheral blood. The sequence was obtained from a woman aged 55-70 years with COVID-19, enrolled during active disease. CDR3 sequence reads: CASSVVAGGTDTQYF. In DNA, the CDR3 is TGTGCCAGCAGCGTAGTCGCGGGCGGCACAGATACGCAGTATTTT. The full variable domain, its missing parts supplied by reference TRBV9 and TRBJ2-3, is DSGVTQTPKHLITATGQRVTLRCSPRSGDLSVYWYQQSLDQGLQFLIQYYNGEERAKGNILERFSAQQFPDLHSELNLSSLELGDSALYFCASSVVAGGTDTQYFGPGTRLTVL.